This T cell receptor (beta chain) was captured by sequencing in a study of blood T cells in healthy people across ages. Whole-study findings and limits: Naive T cell percentage showed a strong correlation with the diversity of TCR beta.

Concerning this clonotype itself: As yet, its antigen is unknown. A junction end diverges from the germline sequence, so it may reflect a read error.

The length of the CDR3 is 15 residues. The germline V gene has CDR1 MGHRA and CDR2 YSYEKL. Per sample, no less than 6 micrograms of total RNA were extracted. The second PCR ran about 6 to 12 cycles with a sample-barcoded 5' primer and J-beta primers. Every cDNA molecule carried a tag from a template-switch adaptor bearing 12 random nucleotides. TCRdb reprocessed the 5' RACE reads via MiXCR and lists one record per CDR3 protein. The table records around 1.5 million distinct CDR3 sequences, about 35% of them present only once. V gene TRBV4-1 combines with J gene TRBJ2-5, with 7 bases aligning to TRBD1. Material: blood. The sequence was obtained from a woman younger than 45 in good health. The DNA of the CDR3 is TGCGCCAACAGCGACGGACAGGCAATCCAAGAGACCCAGTACTTC. This encodes CANSDGQAIQETQYF.